This T cell receptor (beta chain) originates from a study of T cell clonality in common variable immunodeficiency. This clone has ten or more counts. The read finishes 3 residues shy of the CDR3 end, and the germline J gene is used to complete it. Trimming stripped 0 bases from V and 10 bases from J, with 13 bases between. Germline V CDR1 and CDR2: DFQATT, SNEGSKA (reference sequence). The CDR3 consists of 14 residues. Data came from immunoSEQ multiplex PCR; TCRdb stores just in-frame clones and leaves some out. The sample counts 40,000 to 45,000 clones, none seen once; the ten largest own roughly 10%.

V gene TRBV20-1 combines with J gene TRBJ1-6; unclear D gene. The receptor comes from a person aged 18-70 years in good health. The specimen was peripheral blood mononuclear cells. The CDR3 sequence: CSARDPGESSPLHF. The CDR3 DNA, read in part, is TGCAGTGCTAGAGATCCCGGGGAAAGCTCACCC.